Below are 14 T cell receptor beta chains sequenced from a single sample in a study of regulatory T cells in long-lasting Graves disease (dated by TCRdb to 2020 to 2023). This sample's time point label indicates: newly diagnosed GD, antithyroid drugs for less than 3 months. RNA was extracted from PBMCs in TRIzol for both TCR sequencing and RNA sequencing. Receptors were amplified or captured by multiplex PCR. The instrument was an Illumina HiSeq 4000. CDR3 regions were amplified by Arm-PCR with iRepertoire HTBI primers to construct TCR beta libraries. TCRdb took the public reads, trimmed them with fastp at Q25, ran MiXCR for clone calling and kept in-frame beta chains. Here each entry gathers all rows of one CDR3 protein and keeps the most common genes and DNA. The sample table records 500,000 or so distinct CDR3 sequences; around 15% of these occur just once. The top ten clones comprise about a sixth of the sample.

These data also formed part of another study, on T cells in Graves' hyperthyroidism and ophthalmopathy.

The sample in question was peripheral blood mononuclear cells (PBMCs), obtained at new diagnosis, from a patient treated with antithyroid drugs. These TCRs come from a woman aged 50 to 60 with Graves disease. Donor details come from another sample of the same person, matched by shared clones.

This clonotype came up many times. V gene TRBV12-3 or TRBV12-4 combines with J gene TRBJ1-2; weak D call: TRBD1 (5 bases). The CDR3 consists of 14 residues. V lost 5 bases and J 8 bases, leaving 18 bases between the germline ends. The CDR3, as DNA: TGTGCCAGCAGTGGGGACTGGATTGGAATAGGCTACACCTTC. Its protein product is CASSGDWIGIGYTF.

This clonotype showed up many times. This chain uses TRBV30 with TRBJ2-7; 7 positions match TRBD1. The V gene end was trimmed by 1 base and the J gene end by 2 bases; junction bases not matched to a gene: 8. The CDR3 sequence is 15 residues long. CDR1 and CDR2 (germline): GTSNPN, SVGIG (reference sequence). The CDR3 DNA reads TGTGCCTGGAGTGCATACCCCGGGACAGCCTACGAGCAGTACTTC. It encodes CAWSAYPGTAYEQYF.

This clonotype was counted many times. The V call is TRBV12-3 or TRBV12-4, the J call TRBJ2-5, with TRBD1 matching 8 bases. Losses at the gene ends were 5 bases for V and 4 bases for J; bases not matched to a gene: 6. The CDR3 has 14 residues. The CDR3 loop is CASSHKDRAETQYF. The CDR3 bases are TGTGCCAGCAGTCATAAGGACAGGGCAGAGACCCAGTACTTC.

This clonotype showed up many times. The V call is TRBV5-1, the J call TRBJ2-7; TRBD1 matches at 8 bases. The CDR3 runs to 15 residues. CDR1 and CDR2 from the germline V gene are SGHRS and YFSETQ. The V segment lost 0 bases and the J segment 3 bases; nucleotides outside the gene matches: 5. The CDR3 is CASSLDTGGFYEQYF. DNA for the CDR3: TGCGCCAGCAGCTTGGATACAGGGGGATTCTACGAGCAGTACTTC.

This clonotype came up a few times. V is TRBV10-3 and J is TRBJ2-1; D unclear. V lost 10 bases and J 3 bases, leaving 10 bases between the germline ends. This CDR3 has 12 amino acids. Germline loops: CDR1 ENHRY, CDR2 SYGVKD. CDR3 loop: CATRINYNEQFF. DNA for the CDR3: TGTGCCACGCGAATTAACTACAATGAGCAGTTCTTC.

This chain links TRBV7-8 with TRBJ1-5; the D gene is possibly TRBD1 (5 bases). Germline CDR1 and CDR2: SGHVS and FQNEAQ. The V gene lost 0 bases and the J gene lost 6 bases, with 9 bases spanning the gap. The CDR3 loop spans 14 amino acids. CDR3 amino acids: CASSLAGDGQPQHF. For the CDR3, the DNA is TGTGCCAGCAGCTTAGCAGGGGATGGTCAGCCCCAGCATTTT.

The CDR3 DNA sequence: TGCGCCAGCAGCCCCATACTAGCGGGAGTACATGAGCAGTTCTTC. It specifies CASSPILAGVHEQFF. The chain carries TRBV5-1 and TRBJ2-1; 11 bases fit TRBD2. Germline V CDR1 and CDR2: SGHRS, YFSETQ. J gave up 8 bases and V 4 bases, and 8 bases lay outside the gene matches. The CDR3 runs 15 residues.

In its sample, this clonotype was seen many times. This chain uses TRBV2 with TRBJ1-3; a weak D match, TRBD1 (5 bases). Trimming left V 4 bases short and J 2 bases short, with 18 bases between. The CDR3 loop spans 17 amino acids. Germline V CDR1 and CDR2: SNHLY, FYNNEI. CDR3 residues: CASSALAVQVPGNTIYF. Here the CDR3 DNA reads TGTGCCAGCAGTGCGCTCGCCGTACAGGTTCCTGGAAACACCATATATTTT. The variable domain in full, with the rest retrieved from reference TRBV2 and TRBJ1-3, is EPEVTQTPSHQVTQMGQEVILRCVPISNHLYFYWYRQILGQKVEFLVSFYNNEISEKSEIFDDQFSVERPDGSNFTLKIRSTKLEDSAMYFCASSALAVQVPGNTIYFGEGSWLTVV.

This clonotype was counted ten times or more. This sequence joins TRBV28 and TRBJ1-2; D is ambiguous. From germline, CDR1 is MDHEN and CDR2 SYDVKM. This CDR3 is built from 12 residues. Trimming took off 2 bases at V and 9 bases at J, with 10 bases between the two ends. The CDR3 nucleotides read TGTGCCAGCAGTTTAGTAATACCAAGCTACACCTTC. Translation gives CASSLVIPSYTF.

CDR3 in amino acids: CASSDPRGTPYEQYF. In DNA form, the CDR3 reads TGCGCCAGCAGTGACCCTAGGGGAACCCCCTACGAGCAGTACTTC. The V and J genes are TRBV10-2 and TRBJ2-7; possibly TRBD1 for D (5 bases). CDR3 length: 15 amino acids. Germline lookup yields CDR1 WSHSY and CDR2 SAAADI. V shed 3 bases and J shed 2 bases, with 14 bases lying between them.

This clonotype was recorded at least ten times. V is TRBV2 and J is TRBJ2-7, with D uncertain. This CDR3 contains 13 residues. Trimming shortened V by 4 bases and J by 4 bases, and 11 bases separated the two germline ends. Germline V gives CDR1 SNHLY, CDR2 FYNNEI. DNA for the CDR3: TGTGCCAGCAGTGTGAAAGTGTCGTACGAGCAGTACTTC. As protein: CASSVKVSYEQYF.

The sample holds many counts of this clonotype. The V and J genes are TRBV2 and TRBJ2-5; TRBD2 might be the D (5 bases). In germline, CDR1 is SNHLY, CDR2 FYNNEI. CDR3 length equals 15 residues. Deletions cut 4 bases from V and 2 bases from J, with 14 bases between. This CDR3 reads CASSGTQWEQETQYF. The CDR3 DNA is TGTGCCAGCAGTGGGACTCAGTGGGAACAAGAGACCCAGTACTTC.

There are a few counts of this clonotype. The gene calls are TRBV9 and TRBJ1-2; D ambiguous. Trimming took 4 bases from V and 4 from J, leaving 5 bases between them. Germline V gene sequence: CDR1 SGDLS, CDR2 YYNGEE. CDR3 length: 11 amino acids. The CDR3 DNA follows: TGTGCCAGCAGCTCGACCTATGGCTACACCTTC. It specifies CASSSTYGYTF. The full variable domain, its missing parts supplied by reference TRBV9 and TRBJ1-2, is DSGVTQTPKHLITATGQRVTLRCSPRSGDLSVYWYQQSLDQGLQFLIQYYNGEERAKGNILERFSAQQFPDLHSELNLSSLELGDSALYFCASSSTYGYTFGSGTRLTVV.

On this clonotype: A far larger clone is one base from this, pointing to a likely read error. This sequence joins TRBV12-3 or TRBV12-4 and TRBJ2-1; 10 bases fit TRBD1. The ends lost 6 bases at V and 10 bases at J; junction bases unmatched: 12. The CDR3 sequence is 15 residues long. The CDR3: CASSLGPGTGDEQFF. CDR3 DNA sequence: TGTGCCAGCAGCCTCGGGCCCGGGACAGGGGACGAGCAGTTCTTC.